What follows are 17 T cell receptor beta chains derived from one specimen sequenced in a study of response to subunit inactivated influenza vaccine. TCRdb independently ran MiXCR on the RT-PCR reads; one entry per CDR3 protein. The top ten clones hold about 7.8% of a sample with approximately 250,000 distinct CDR3 sequences, 10% to 15% of them seen once. Sample: non-naive T cells sorted from PBMCs, taken 14 to 15 days before vaccination. The receptors here all came from a man in his forties or fifties who received an inactivated influenza vaccine.

This clonotype was found a few times. The rearrangement links TRBV15 to TRBJ1-5, with a tentative D call TRBD1 (5 bases). Between the trimmed V and J ends, which lost 5 bases and 1 base, there was a span of 15 bases. This CDR3 contains 16 residues. Per germline, CDR1 LNHNV and CDR2 YYDKDF (reference sequence). The CDR3 spells CATSSRDLGSNQPQHF. CDR3 coding DNA: TGTGCCACCAGCTCCCGGGACCTCGGAAGCAATCAGCCCCAGCATTTT.

CDR3 sequence reads: CASSLGLAGVAGELFF. The CDR3 DNA reads TGCGCCAGCAGCCTGGGGCTAGCGGGGGTTGCCGGGGAGCTGTTTTTT. The chain is built from TRBV4-3 and TRBJ2-2; 10 bases are shared with TRBD2. The length of the CDR3 is 16 residues. The junction had 8 bases not matched to a gene; V was cut back by 4 bases and J by 6 bases. Germline CDR1 is LGHNA and CDR2 is YSLEER.

This clonotype came up many times. For the CDR3, the DNA is TGCGCCAGCAATAAGGACAGGGCTAATGAAAAACTGTTTTTT. Encoded protein: CASNKDRANEKLFF. The genes are TRBV4-1 and TRBJ1-4; TRBD1 agrees at 8 bases. The CDR3 extends over 14 amino acids. After removal of 7 bases from V and 3 bases from J, the junction contained 4 bases not matched to a gene. Per germline, CDR1 MGHRA and CDR2 YSYEKL.

V is TRBV5-1 and J is TRBJ1-2; D uncertain. CDR1 is SGHRS and CDR2 is YFSETQ in the germline V gene. V was trimmed by 0 bases and J by 7 bases, leaving 7 bases between them. This CDR3 is built from 12 residues. CDR3 region: CASSLVPGGYTF. CDR3 in DNA: TGCGCCAGCAGCTTGGTTCCAGGTGGCTACACCTTC.

There are many counts of this clonotype. The rearrangement uses TRBV20-1 and TRBJ2-1; D is possibly TRBD1 (6 bases). The CDR3 consists of 17 residues. V lost 0 bases and J 1 base, leaving 16 bases between the germline ends. CDR1 is DFQATT, CDR2 SNEGSKA, per germline (reference sequence). The CDR3 region is CSARDPGTTGSYNEQFF. CDR3 bases: TGCAGTGCTAGAGATCCTGGGACAACAGGTTCCTACAATGAGCAGTTCTTC.

In this sample, this clonotype turned up a few times. The rearrangement joins TRBV18 to TRBJ2-7; TRBD1 agrees at 7 bases. CDR3 size: 15 residues. Germline CDR1 KGHSH, CDR2 LQKENI. V was clipped by 4 bases and J by 0 bases; unmatched bases: 6. CDR3 DNA sequence: TGTGCCAGCTCACAAGGACAGGTATCCTCCTACGAGCAGTACTTC. Its protein product is CASSQGQVSSYEQYF.

This clonotype was recorded at least ten times. The chain links TRBV5-1 to TRBJ2-3; 9 positions match TRBD2. The CDR3 contains 13 residues. Germline V gene sequence: CDR1 SGHRS, CDR2 YFSETQ. V lost 5 bases to trimming and J lost 6 bases; unmatched junction nucleotides: 4. CDR3 DNA: TGCGCCAGCAGTGAAGCGGGAGGCGATACGCAGTATTTT. Protein: CASSEAGGDTQYF.

This chain uses TRBV5-1 with TRBJ2-5, with TRBD2 identical over 8 bases. This CDR3 has 14 residues. Germline V CDR1 and CDR2: SGHRS, YFSETQ. Trimming cost V 4 bases and J 1 base; bases outside gene matches: 3. CDR3 sequence reads: CASSGSGVQETQYF. CDR3 DNA sequence: TGCGCCAGCAGCGGTAGCGGGGTCCAAGAGACCCAGTACTTC.

The chain carries TRBV14 and TRBJ2-5; D unclear. Trimming cost V 2 bases and J 5 bases, with 9 bases left between them. The CDR3 consists of 13 residues. In germline, CDR1 is SGHDN, CDR2 FVKESK. The CDR3 DNA reads TGTGCCAGCAGCCAACTTACTGGGGAGACCCAGTACTTC. This gives the protein CASSQLTGETQYF.

This clonotype has just a few counts. The rearrangement uses TRBV2 and TRBJ1-1; the D is unclear. V gave up 0 bases and J gave up 0 bases, with 2 bases separating them. The germline V gene encodes CDR1 SNHLY and CDR2 FYNNEI. This CDR3 is 13 amino acids long. The DNA for the CDR3 is TGTGCCAGCAGTGAAGCGGTGAACACTGAAGCTTTCTTT. This encodes CASSEAVNTEAFF.

This chain's CDR3 is CASSYPDRTYGYTF. Written as DNA, the CDR3 is TGTGCCAGCAGTTATCCCGACAGGACATATGGCTACACCTTC. The rearrangement joins TRBV6-2 or TRBV6-3 to TRBJ1-2, with D perhaps matching TRBD1 (6 bases). Between the trimmed V and J ends, which lost 3 bases and 5 bases, there was a span of 13 bases. CDR3 length: 14 residues. Germline V gene sequence: CDR1 MNHEY, CDR2 SVGEGT.

This clonotype was picked up one time. V and J are TRBV6-2 or TRBV6-3 and TRBJ2-7; D call uncertain. V was pared by 6 bases and J by 0 bases, with 15 bases between. Germline V lookup: CDR1 MNHEY, CDR2 SVGEGT. The CDR3 has 15 residues. The CDR3 DNA follows: TGTGCCAGCAGCACGTCTGGTTGGTACTCCTACGAGCAGTACTTC. Its translation is CASSTSGWYSYEQYF.

This clonotype was recorded a few times. The V call is TRBV20-1, the J call TRBJ1-2, with 8 nucleotides matching TRBD1. The CDR3 spans 12 residues. The trim removed 6 bases at V and 5 bases at J, leaving 5 bases unmatched. Germline values: CDR1 DFQATT, CDR2 SNEGSKA (reference sequence). The CDR3 DNA reads TGCAGTGCCGAGACAGGGGTGTATGGCTACACCTTC. The encoded protein is CSAETGVYGYTF.

V gene TRBV20-1 combines with J gene TRBJ2-1, with 11 bases fitting TRBD2. CDR3 size: 17 residues. The V gene end was trimmed by 0 bases and the J gene end by 2 bases; junction bases not matched to a gene: 6. Germline CDR1 reads DFQATT; CDR2 reads SNEGSKA (reference sequence). In DNA, the CDR3 is TGCAGTGCTAGAGATCCCACTAGCGGGAGTACCTACAATGAGCAGTTCTTC. As protein: CSARDPTSGSTYNEQFF.

This clonotype was observed at least ten times. The chain links TRBV20-1 to TRBJ2-2; D is uncertain. V gave up 0 bases and J gave up 1 base, with 3 bases separating them. In germline, CDR1 is DFQATT, CDR2 SNEGSKA (reference sequence). The CDR3 length is 13 residues. The CDR3 sequence: CSARDGNTGELFF. Written as DNA, the CDR3 is TGCAGTGCTAGAGACGGGAACACCGGGGAGCTGTTTTTT.

This chain joins TRBV29-1 and TRBJ1-1; the D is unclear. Germline loops: CDR1 SQVTM, CDR2 ANQGSEA. The V and J ends lost 6 bases and 1 base respectively, with 18 bases between them. The CDR3 runs 15 residues. The CDR3 loop is CSVHIPDQSNTEAFF. DNA for the CDR3: TGCAGCGTCCACATTCCGGATCAATCGAACACTGAAGCTTTCTTT. The full variable domain, with the rest looked up from reference TRBV29-1 and TRBJ1-1, is SAVISQKPSRDICQRGTSLTIQCQVDSQVTMMFWYRQQPGQSLTLIATANQGSEATYESGFVIDKFPISRPNLTFSTLTVSNMSPEDSSIYLCSVHIPDQSNTEAFFGQGTRLTVV.

Many counts were recorded for this clonotype. The chain has TRBV4-3 and TRBJ1-5; D is undetermined. Germline CDR1 and CDR2: LGHNA and YSLEER. V lost 1 base to trimming and J lost 2 bases, with 12 bases between them. CDR3 length: 16 amino acids. CDR3 coding DNA: TGCGCCAGCAGCCAAGCATTTTCAGGCGGCAATCAGCCCCAGCATTTT. Amino acid sequence: CASSQAFSGGNQPQHF.